This entry lists 13 T cell receptor beta chains sequenced from one sample in a study of identical twins. TCRdb re-called the 5' RACE reads through MiXCR, storing one row per CDR3 protein. The sample holds about 220,000 distinct CDR3 sequences, more than 6.5% seen once. A further study also used this sample, focusing on yellow fever vaccine responses in identical twins.

Material: memory (CD45RO+) T cells sorted from blood. The origin of the receptors is a woman between 18 and 30 years old in good health.

This clonotype was seen repeatedly, ten times or more. The rearrangement uses TRBV5-1 and TRBJ2-2; a weak D match, TRBD2 (5 bases). The germline CDR1 and CDR2 sequences are SGHRS and YFSETQ. The CDR3 is made up of 15 amino acids. V was clipped by 4 bases and J by 1 base, with 11 bases between them. The DNA for the CDR3 is TGCGCCAGCAGCGCGAGGGAGTGGAACACCGGGGAGCTGTTTTTT. This translates into CASSAREWNTGELFF.

At least ten counts were recorded for this clonotype. The chain recombines TRBV15 with TRBJ2-5; D might be TRBD2 (6 bases). Trimming removed 0 bases at V and 5 bases at J, with 13 bases between. Germline CDR1 and CDR2: LNHNV and YYDKDF (reference sequence). The CDR3 loop spans 15 amino acids. The DNA of the CDR3 is TGTGCCACCAGCAGAGATGGGGAGGAAACGGAGACCCAGTACTTC. Its translation is CATSRDGEETETQYF.

This clonotype came up many times. The V call is TRBV7-9, the J call TRBJ2-1; 8 bases line up with TRBD2. Germline V gives CDR1 SEHNR, CDR2 FQNEAQ (reference sequence). V shed 5 bases, J shed 9 bases, and the junction held 15 bases outside the gene matches. The CDR3 loop spans 16 amino acids. For the CDR3, the DNA is TGTGCCAGCAGCGTAAGCGTTGGACTAGCCGGGGGTGAGCAGTTCTTC. This sequence encodes CASSVSVGLAGGEQFF.

This clonotype was observed a handful of times. The V call is TRBV28, the J call TRBJ2-1; the D is unclear. There are 16 residues in the CDR3. CDR1 and CDR2 from the germline V gene are MDHEN and SYDVKM. V lost 4 bases to trimming and J lost 7 bases, with 20 bases between them. CDR3 sequence: CASSSTNIRFRNEQFF. CDR3 DNA sequence: TGTGCCAGCAGTTCAACTAACATTCGTTTTCGGAATGAGCAGTTCTTC.

There are many counts of this clonotype. The chain recombines TRBV6-2 or TRBV6-3 with TRBJ2-3; 13 nucleotides align to TRBD2. The CDR3 covers 15 residues. J lost 4 bases, V lost 6 bases, and 4 bases had no gene match. Per the germline V gene, CDR1 is MNHEY and CDR2 is SVGEGT. CDR3 sequence: CASSRTSGSPDTQYF. The CDR3 DNA sequence: TGTGCCAGCAGCCGGACTAGCGGGAGCCCAGATACGCAGTATTTT.

This clonotype was recorded at least ten times. The chain links TRBV3-1 to TRBJ2-1, with 10 bases aligning to TRBD2. The germline V gene has CDR1 LGHDT and CDR2 YNNKEL (reference sequence). This CDR3 comprises 14 residues. V was pared by 0 bases and J by 13 bases, with 6 bases of the junction left unmatched. DNA of the CDR3: TGTGCCAGCAGCCAAGATACTAGCGGGACCCCCCAGTTCTTC. Translated: CASSQDTSGTPQFF.

J is TRBJ1-1 and V is TRBV20-1; no clear D. Germline CDR1 is DFQATT and CDR2 is SNEGSKA (reference sequence). This CDR3 is 15 amino acids long. The ends were cut back, 0 bases at V and 1 base at J, with 12 bases in the middle. The CDR3 spells CSARDAKSGNTEAFF. CDR3 coding DNA: TGCAGTGCTAGAGACGCCAAGAGCGGGAACACTGAAGCTTTCTTT.

The table lists this clonotype with a few counts. V and J are TRBV20-1 and TRBJ2-3; possible D gene TRBD1, 7 bases. V was clipped by 0 bases and J by 6 bases, with 22 bases between them. Germline V gene data show CDR1 as DFQATT and CDR2 as SNEGSKA (reference sequence). The CDR3 sequence is 17 residues long. CDR3 nucleotides: TGCAGTGCTAGAGATCTCATGAGACAGGGAGGTTCGGATACGCAGTATTTT. Residues: CSARDLMRQGGSDTQYF.

This clonotype showed up many times. The chain uses TRBV29-1 and TRBJ2-5; the match to TRBD2 covers 8 bases. V gave up 3 bases and J gave up 5 bases; unmatched junction bases: 2. This CDR3 has 12 residues. Germline V gene sequence: CDR1 SQVTM, CDR2 ANQGSEA. The CDR3 coding sequence is TGCAGCGTTGACGGGGGGGCGGAGACCCAGTACTTC. This codes for CSVDGGAETQYF.

This clonotype was seen many times. The genes are TRBV10-3 and TRBJ2-2; D remains ambiguous. Germline values: CDR1 ENHRY, CDR2 SYGVKD. Trimming shortened V by 7 bases and J by 9 bases, and 12 bases separated the two germline ends. The CDR3 length is 12 residues. CDR3 nucleotide sequence: TGTGCCATCAAGTTTGGCTGGCGGGAGCTGTTTTTT. Translated, it gives CAIKFGWRELFF.

This CDR3 reads CASSRLGQGSAEAFF. In DNA form, the CDR3 reads TGTGCCAGCAGCCGCCTGGGACAGGGCAGCGCTGAAGCTTTCTTT. The chain carries TRBV14 and TRBJ1-1; 9 bases are a match to TRBD1. This CDR3 has 15 residues. The J segment lost 6 bases and the V segment lost 4 bases, leaving 9 bases of the junction unmatched. Germline V gene sequence: CDR1 SGHDN, CDR2 FVKESK.

This clonotype was counted ten times or more. The V and J genes are TRBV12-3 or TRBV12-4 and TRBJ2-5; perhaps TRBD2 as D (6 bases). V was trimmed by 3 bases and J by 0 bases, leaving 17 bases between them. The CDR3 runs to 17 residues. CDR3 sequence: CASSLEGGGEYQETQYF. Here the CDR3 DNA reads TGTGCCAGCAGTTTGGAGGGAGGAGGGGAGTACCAAGAGACCCAGTACTTC.

This clonotype has more than one count but fewer than ten. V and J are TRBV7-8 and TRBJ1-1, with a weak D call TRBD1 (6 bases). With 5 bases removed from V and 7 bases from J, the gap between germline ends came to 23 bases. Germline values: CDR1 SGHVS, CDR2 FQNEAQ. CDR3 length: 16 residues. In DNA, the CDR3 is TGTGCCAGCAGCCTCCAGGGGATGGTACAGTGGGGTGAAGCTTTCTTT. It is translated as CASSLQGMVQWGEAFF. Full variable domain (remainder filled in from reference TRBV7-8 and TRBJ1-1): GAGVSQSPRYKVAKRGQDVALRCDPISGHVSLFWYQQALGQGPEFLTYFQNEAQLDKSGLPSDRFFAERPEGSVSTLKIQRTQQEDSAVYLCASSLQGMVQWGEAFFGQGTRLTVV.